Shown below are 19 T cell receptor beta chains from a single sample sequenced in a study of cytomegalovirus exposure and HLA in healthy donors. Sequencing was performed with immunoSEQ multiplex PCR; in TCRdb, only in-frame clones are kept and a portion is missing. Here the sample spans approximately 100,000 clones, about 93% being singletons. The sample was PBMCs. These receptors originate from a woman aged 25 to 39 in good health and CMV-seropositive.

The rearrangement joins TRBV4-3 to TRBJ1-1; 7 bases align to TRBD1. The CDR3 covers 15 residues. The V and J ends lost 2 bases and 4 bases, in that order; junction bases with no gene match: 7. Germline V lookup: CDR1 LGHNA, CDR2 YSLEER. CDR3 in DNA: TGCGCCAGCAGCCAAAGACAGGGTGAAGTCACTGAAGCTTTCTTT. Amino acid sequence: CASSQRQGEVTEAFF.

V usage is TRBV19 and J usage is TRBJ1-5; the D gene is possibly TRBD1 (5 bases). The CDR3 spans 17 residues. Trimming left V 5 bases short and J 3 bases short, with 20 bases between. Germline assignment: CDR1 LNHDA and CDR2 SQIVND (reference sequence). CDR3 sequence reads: CASSHTSDSITNQPQHF. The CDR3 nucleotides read TGTGCCAGTAGTCATACTTCCGACAGTATCACCAATCAGCCCCAGCATTTT.

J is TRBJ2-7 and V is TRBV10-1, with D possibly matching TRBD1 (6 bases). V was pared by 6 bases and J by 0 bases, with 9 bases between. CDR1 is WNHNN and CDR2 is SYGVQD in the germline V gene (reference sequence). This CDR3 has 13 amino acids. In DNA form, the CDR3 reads TGCGCCAGCAGCGACAGGCTCTCCTACGAGCAGTACTTC. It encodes CASSDRLSYEQYF.

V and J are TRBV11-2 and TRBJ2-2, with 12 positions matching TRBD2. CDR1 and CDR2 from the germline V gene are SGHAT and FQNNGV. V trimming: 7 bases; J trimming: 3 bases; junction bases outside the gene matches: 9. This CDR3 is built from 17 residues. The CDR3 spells CASKPRTSGAYTGELFF. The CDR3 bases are TGTGCCAGCAAACCCAGGACTAGCGGGGCGTACACCGGGGAGCTGTTTTTT.

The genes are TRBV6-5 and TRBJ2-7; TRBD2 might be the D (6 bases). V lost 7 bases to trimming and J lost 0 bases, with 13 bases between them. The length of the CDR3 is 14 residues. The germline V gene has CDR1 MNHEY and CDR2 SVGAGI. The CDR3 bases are TGTGCCAGCAAACTCGGCGGGACCTCCTACGAGCAGTACTTC. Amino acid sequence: CASKLGGTSYEQYF.

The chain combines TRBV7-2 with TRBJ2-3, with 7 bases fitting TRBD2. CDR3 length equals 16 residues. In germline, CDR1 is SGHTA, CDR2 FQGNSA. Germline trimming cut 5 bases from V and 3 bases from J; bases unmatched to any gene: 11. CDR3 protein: CASSRDGRGGTDTQYF. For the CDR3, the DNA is TGTGCCAGCAGCCGGGACGGCCGGGGAGGGACAGATACGCAGTATTTT. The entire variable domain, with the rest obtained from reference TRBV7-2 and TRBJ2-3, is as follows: GAGVSQSPSNKVTEKGKDVELRCDPISGHTALYWYRQSLGQGLEFLIYFQGNSAPDKSGLPSDRFSAERTGGSVSTLTIQRTQQEDSAVYLCASSRDGRGGTDTQYFGPGTRLTVL.

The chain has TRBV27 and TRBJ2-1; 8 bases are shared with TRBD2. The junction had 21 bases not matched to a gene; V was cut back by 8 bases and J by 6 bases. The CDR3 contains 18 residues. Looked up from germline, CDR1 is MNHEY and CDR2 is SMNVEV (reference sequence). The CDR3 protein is CASRTRLRTSPPFNEQFF. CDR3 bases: TGTGCCAGCCGAACCAGACTTAGGACTAGCCCCCCCTTCAATGAGCAGTTCTTC.

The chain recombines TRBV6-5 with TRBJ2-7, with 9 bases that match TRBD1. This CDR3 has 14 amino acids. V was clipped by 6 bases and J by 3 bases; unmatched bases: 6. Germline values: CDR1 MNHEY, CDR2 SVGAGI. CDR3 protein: CASRGTGLVYEQYF. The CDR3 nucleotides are TGTGCCAGCAGAGGGACAGGGTTAGTCTACGAGCAGTACTTC.

The chain's CDR3 is CSVETLADYNEQFF. The DNA of the CDR3 is TGCAGCGTTGAAACACTAGCGGATTACAATGAGCAGTTCTTC. The V gene is TRBV29-1, the J gene TRBJ2-1; TRBD2 agrees at 8 bases. Germline CDR1 and CDR2: SQVTM and ANQGSEA. The CDR3 runs 14 residues. V gave up 2 bases and J gave up 4 bases; unmatched junction bases: 4.

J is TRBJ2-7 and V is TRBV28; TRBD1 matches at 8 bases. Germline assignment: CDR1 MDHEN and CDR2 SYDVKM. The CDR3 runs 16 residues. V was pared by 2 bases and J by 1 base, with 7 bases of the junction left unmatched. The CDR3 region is CASSLGFRGPSYEQYF. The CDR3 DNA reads TGTGCCAGCAGTTTAGGTTTCAGGGGGCCTTCCTACGAGCAGTACTTC. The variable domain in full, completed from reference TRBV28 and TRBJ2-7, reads DVKVTQSSRYLVKRTGEKVFLECVQDMDHENMFWYRQDPGLGLRLIYFSYDVKMKEKGDIPEGYSVSREKKERFSLILESASTNQTSMYLCASSLGFRGPSYEQYFGPGTRLTVT.

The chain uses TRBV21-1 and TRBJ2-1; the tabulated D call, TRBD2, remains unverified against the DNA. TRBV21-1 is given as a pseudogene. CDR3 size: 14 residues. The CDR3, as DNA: TGTGCCAGCAGCAAACCACTAGCGGGAGCTGAGCAGTTCTTC. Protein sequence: CASSKPLAGAEQFF.

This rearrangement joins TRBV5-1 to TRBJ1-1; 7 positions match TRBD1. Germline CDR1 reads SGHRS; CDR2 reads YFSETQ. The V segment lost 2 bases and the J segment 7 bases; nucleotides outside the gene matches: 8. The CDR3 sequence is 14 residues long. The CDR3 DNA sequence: TGCGCCAGCAGCTTTGGACAGGATACTAATGAAGCTTTCTTT. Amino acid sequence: CASSFGQDTNEAFF.

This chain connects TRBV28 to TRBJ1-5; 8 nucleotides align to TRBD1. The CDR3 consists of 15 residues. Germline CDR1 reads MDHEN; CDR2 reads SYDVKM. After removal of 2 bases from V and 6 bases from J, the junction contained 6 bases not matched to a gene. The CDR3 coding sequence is TGTGCCAGCAGTTTAGTGACAGGGGTGATTCAGCCCCAGCATTTT. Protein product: CASSLVTGVIQPQHF.

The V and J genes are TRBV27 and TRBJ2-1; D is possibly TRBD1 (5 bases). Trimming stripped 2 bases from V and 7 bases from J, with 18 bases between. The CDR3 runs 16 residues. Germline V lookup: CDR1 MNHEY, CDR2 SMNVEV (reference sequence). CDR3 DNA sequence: TGTGCCAGCAGTTTAAAGGGGAATAGGGTGGGGAATGAGCAGTTCTTC. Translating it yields CASSLKGNRVGNEQFF.

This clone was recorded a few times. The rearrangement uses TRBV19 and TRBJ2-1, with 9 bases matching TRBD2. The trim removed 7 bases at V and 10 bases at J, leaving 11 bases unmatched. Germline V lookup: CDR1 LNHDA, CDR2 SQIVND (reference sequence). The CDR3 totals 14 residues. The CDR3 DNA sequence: TGTGCCAGTAATTTGGGACTAGCACTTCGGGAGCAGTTCTTC. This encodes CASNLGLALREQFF.

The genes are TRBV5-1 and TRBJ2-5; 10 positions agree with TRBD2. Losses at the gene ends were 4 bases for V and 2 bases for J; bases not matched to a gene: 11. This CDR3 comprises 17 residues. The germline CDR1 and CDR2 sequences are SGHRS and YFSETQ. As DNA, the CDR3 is TGCGCCAGCAGCATGGCCGGGACTAGCGCCATACAAGAGACCCAGTACTTC. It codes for CASSMAGTSAIQETQYF. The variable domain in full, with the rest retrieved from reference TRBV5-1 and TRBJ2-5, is KAGVTQTPRYLIKTRGQQVTLSCSPISGHRSVSWYQQTPGQGLQFLFEYFSETQRNKGNFPGRFSGRQFSNSRSEMNVSTLELGDSALYLCASSMAGTSAIQETQYFGPGTRLLVL.

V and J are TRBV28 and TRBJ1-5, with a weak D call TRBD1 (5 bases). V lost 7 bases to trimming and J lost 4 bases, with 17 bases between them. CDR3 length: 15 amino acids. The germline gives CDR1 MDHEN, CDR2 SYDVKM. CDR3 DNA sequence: TGTGCCAGCACCTCAACCGGGGGGAAAAATCAGCCCCAGCATTTT. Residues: CASTSTGGKNQPQHF.

In nucleotides, the CDR3 is TGTGCCTGGACCCAAGGGACTAGCGGGAGAGGTGAGACCCAGTACTTC. As protein: CAWTQGTSGRGETQYF. The chain has TRBV30 and TRBJ2-5, with 14 bases aligning to TRBD2. V was pared by 4 bases and J by 5 bases, with 9 bases of the junction left unmatched. Per germline, CDR1 GTSNPN and CDR2 SVGIG (reference sequence). CDR3 length: 16 residues.

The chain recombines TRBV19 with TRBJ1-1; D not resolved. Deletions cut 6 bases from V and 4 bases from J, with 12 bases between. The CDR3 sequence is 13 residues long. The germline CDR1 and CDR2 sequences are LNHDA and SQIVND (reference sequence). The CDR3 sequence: CASSSVRGTEAFF. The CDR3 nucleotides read TGTGCCAGTAGCTCGGTCCGGGGCACTGAAGCTTTCTTT.